This TCR beta chain was observed in a study of kidney transplant recipient with SARS-CoV-2 infection. This clonotype showed up many times. CDR3 length: 15 residues. The germline V and J ends were trimmed by 2 bases and 2 bases, with 11 bases remaining between them. The germline CDR1 and CDR2 sequences are LGHNA and YNFKEQ. TCRdb re-derived calls from the reads in MiXCR, one entry per CDR3 protein. The top ten hold less than 8.5% of the sample, which has about 240,000 distinct CDR3 sequences, 25% to 30% seen once. The sequenced sample was a blood sample, obtained at baseline and on day 111 from a kidney transplant recipient. The receptor was isolated from a young adult male patient who had COVID-19 and was a kidney transplant recipient. Some T cells may originate from the graft donor. The V and J genes are TRBV4-2 and TRBJ2-3; D call uncertain. CDR3 protein: CASSQRESDTDTQYF. CDR3 sequence (DNA): TGTGCCAGCAGCCAAAGGGAATCTGACACAGATACGCAGTATTTT.